Listed below are T cell receptor beta chains from one sample, sequenced in a study of T cells in severe cutaneous drug reactions. TCRdb re-analyzed the multiplex PCR reads; it lists each CDR3 protein once, without DNA. The sample has approximately 9,700 distinct CDR3 sequences. The sequencing input was cells from a skin blister. These receptors originate from a human donor with Stevens-Johnson syndrome, a severe cutaneous drug reaction. Each CDR3 is given with its conserved first and last residue. Size is stated for part of the rows, as once, few or many counts, or as a class when the clone is expanded.

- TRBJ1-1 TRBV29-1 CSGKGQPMNTEAFF
- TRBJ2-3 TRBV29-1 CSVEADTDTQYF
- TRBJ2-7 TRBV29-1 CSVESSGGLGYEQYF
medium-sized TRBJ1-1 TRBV20-1 CSARDQGNTEAFF
medium-sized TRBJ1-6 TRBV20-1 CSASVGEVGSPLHF
- TRBJ2-1 TRBV29-1 CSVGFGRNNEQFF
- TRBJ1-1 TRBV30 CAWEWARTDLNTEAFF
- TRBJ2-1 TRBV20-1 CSARDISGRLYEQFF
- TRBJ1-5 TRBV20-1 CSARDLGKSNQPQHF
- TRBJ1-1 TRBV20-1 CSALTDRGEKTEAFF
- TRBJ1-5 TRBV20-1 CSARRGGSNQPQHF
- TRBJ2-7 TRBV20-1 CSASGISSYEQYF
- TRBJ2-7 TRBV20-1 CSARWETYEQYF
medium-sized TRBJ2-1 TRBV20-1 CSARDARGEQFF
- TRBJ2-7 TRBV20-1 CSASYRGASYEQYF
medium-sized TRBJ2-7 TRBV20-1 CSASRLVPYHEQYF
medium-sized TRBJ2-1 TRBV20-1 CSARDLLAGNNEQFF
medium-sized TRBJ2-1 TRBV20-1 CSASGGRNEQFF
- TRBJ2-1 TRBV20-1 CSAKNPTAAYNEQFF
- TRBJ2-1 TRBV29-1 CSSVAGGLYNEQFF
medium-sized TRBJ1-1 TRBV20-1 CSANHRGREAFF
- TRBJ2-1 TRBV29-1 CSAWTTSGGYNEQFF
- TRBJ2-1 TRBV20-1 CSARTSGRASEQFF
- TRBJ2-1 TRBV20-1 CSARGANDEQFF
medium-sized TRBJ1-6 TRBV20-1 CSARNSVNSPLHF
- TRBJ2-3 TRBV29-1 CSVEEAETSGGIGTDTQYF
- TRBJ2-7 TRBV20-1 CSASPAGVSYEQYF
medium-sized TRBJ2-1 TRBV20-1 CSATKTSGIYEQFF
- TRBJ2-6 TRBV20-1 CSAKTRTGPPNVLTF
- TRBJ1-2 TRBV20-1 CSARDRDRGPYGYTF
- TRBJ1-2 TRBV20-1 CSARLTVNYGYTF
- TRBJ1-2 TRBV29-1 CSTGEHPHYGYTF
- TRBJ2-7 TRBV20-1 CSASVTSYEQYF
- TRBJ1-1 TRBV20-1 CSALRVGGTEAFF
- TRBJ2-3 TRBV20-1 CSARPDRVATDTQYF
- TRBJ2-1 TRBV29-1 CSVERLTRNEQFF
- TRBJ2-3 TRBV29-1 CSKREISTDTQYF
- TRBJ2-5 TRBV29-1 CSVEEGAQPQETQYF
- TRBJ2-3 TRBV29-1 CSVGGDTDTQYF
medium-sized TRBJ2-5 TRBV20-1 CSARDRDGRRQETQYF
- TRBJ2-3 TRBV20-1 CSAEAGPTDTQYF
medium-sized TRBJ1-1 TRBV20-1 CSARDYYRDAEAFF
- TRBJ2-7 TRBV29-1 CSVEEGQPYEQYF
- TRBJ2-2 TRBV29-1 CSVVEGSGELFF
- TRBJ2-1 TRBV20-1 CSAATSGRAPYNEQFF
- TRBJ2-1 TRBV29-1 CSVEGGLAGIAEQFF
- TRBJ2-7 TRBV20-1 CSARGNYGLEQYF
- TRBJ1-1 TRBV20-1 CSVSGTGGFLSEAFF
- TRBJ2-3 TRBV29-1 CSVGKMARADTQYF
- TRBJ2-3 TRBV29-1 CSVGDLPGQRTDTQYF
medium-sized TRBJ2-3 TRBV20-1 CSADTITDTQYF
- TRBJ2-1 TRBV19 CASSINRPTGEQFF